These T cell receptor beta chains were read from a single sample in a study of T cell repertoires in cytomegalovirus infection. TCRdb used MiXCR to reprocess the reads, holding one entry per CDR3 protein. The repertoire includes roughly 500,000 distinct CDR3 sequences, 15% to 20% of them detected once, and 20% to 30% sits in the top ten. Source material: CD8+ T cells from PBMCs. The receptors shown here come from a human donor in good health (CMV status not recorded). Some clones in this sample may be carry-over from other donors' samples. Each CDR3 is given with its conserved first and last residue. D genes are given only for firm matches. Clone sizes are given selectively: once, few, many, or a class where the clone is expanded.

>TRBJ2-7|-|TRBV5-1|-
TGCGCCAGCAGCTGGGACAAGACCTACGAGCAGTACTTC
CASSWDKTYEQYF
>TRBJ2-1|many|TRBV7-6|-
TGTGCCAGCAGCTCCGTTAGGCGAGCCTACAATGAGCAGTTCTTC
CASSSVRRAYNEQFF
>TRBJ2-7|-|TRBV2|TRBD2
TGTGCCAGACTAGCGGGAGGGCCCCACGAGCAGTACTTC
CARLAGGPHEQYF
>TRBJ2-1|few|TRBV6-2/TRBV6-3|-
TGTGCCAGCAGTACCCGCCGGATTGCTAGCAGAAATGAGCAGTTCTTC
CASSTRRIASRNEQFF
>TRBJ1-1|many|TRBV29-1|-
TGCAGCGTACGCAGGGTGGAAGCTTTCTTT
CSVRRVEAFF
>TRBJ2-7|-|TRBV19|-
TGTGCCAGTAGCCCCCACGCCTGGCCCGCGACGGACGAGCAGTACTTC
CASSPHAWPATDEQYF
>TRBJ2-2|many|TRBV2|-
TGTGCCAGCAGGGCCGGGCTTTCCATGAACACCGGGGAGCTGTTTTTT
CASRAGLSMNTGELFF
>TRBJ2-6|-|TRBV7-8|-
TGTGCCAGCAGCTCCCCCGAGGATTCTGGGGCCAACGTCCTGACTTTC
CASSSPEDSGANVLTF
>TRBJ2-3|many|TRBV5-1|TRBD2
TGTGCCAGCAGCTTAGCGGGAGGGGCAGATACGCAGTATTTT
CASSLAGGADTQYF
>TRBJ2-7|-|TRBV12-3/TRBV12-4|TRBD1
TGTGCCAGCAGTCACCGGGACAGACCCCTCGACGAGCAGTACTTC
CASSHRDRPLDEQYF
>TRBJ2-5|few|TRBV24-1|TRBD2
TGTGCCACCAGTGCGGGACTAGCGGGAAGGGGGGAGACCCAGTACTTC
CATSAGLAGRGETQYF
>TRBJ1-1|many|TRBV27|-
TGTGCCAGCACTCGACCGGGGGCGGTCACTGAAGCTTTCTTT
CASTRPGAVTEAFF
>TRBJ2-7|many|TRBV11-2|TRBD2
TGTGCCAGCAGCTTTGGGCGGGGGGGCGACTACGAGCAGTACTTC
CASSFGRGGDYEQYF
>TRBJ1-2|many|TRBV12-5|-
TGTGCTAGTGGTCCCGGACAGCCCCAAGAGGACTATGGCTACACCTTC
CASGPGQPQEDYGYTF
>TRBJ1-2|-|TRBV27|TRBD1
TGTGCCAGCAGTTTATCACAGGGGGCGGATGGCTACACCTTC
CASSLSQGADGYTF
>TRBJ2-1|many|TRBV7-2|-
TGTGCCAGCAGCTTTACAGACAATGAGCAGTTCTTC
CASSFTDNEQFF
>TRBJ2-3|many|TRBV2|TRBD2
TGTGCCAGCAGTGAAGCGGGAGGGAGCACAGATACGCAGTATTTT
CASSEAGGSTDTQYF
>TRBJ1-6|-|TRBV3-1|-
TGTGCCAGCAGCCAGGCCAGGGTTCTCGCCCTCCACTTT
CASSQARVLALHF
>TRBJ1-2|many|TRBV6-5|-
TGTGCCAGCAGTTACTCGACGGGAATCTATGGCTACACCTTC
CASSYSTGIYGYTF
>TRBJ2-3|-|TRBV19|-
TGTGCCACCCACACCTCCATAGCGGGCACAGATACGCAGTATTTT
CATHTSIAGTDTQYF
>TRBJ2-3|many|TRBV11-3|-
TGTGCCAGCAGCACAGGGTTCGTAGCGGAAAGCACAGATACGCAGTATTTT
CASSTGFVAESTDTQYF
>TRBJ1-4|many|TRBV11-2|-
TGTGCCAGCAGCCGGGACCCGCGGGAGGAAAAACTGTTTTTT
CASSRDPREEKLFF
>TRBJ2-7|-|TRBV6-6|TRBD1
TGTGCCAGCAGTTACAGTGAAGGGGACAGCTCCTACGAGCAGTACTTC
CASSYSEGDSSYEQYF
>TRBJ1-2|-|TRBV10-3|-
TGTGCCATCAGTGAGGGGGGAACTGGCTACACCTTC
CAISEGGTGYTF
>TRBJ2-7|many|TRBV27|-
TGTGCCAGCAGTTTACGATGGACAGCTACCTACGAGCAGTACTTC
CASSLRWTATYEQYF
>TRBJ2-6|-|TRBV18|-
TGTGCCAGCTCACCACGGGCAAGGGGGGTCTCTGGGGCCAACGTCCTGACTTTC
CASSPRARGVSGANVLTF